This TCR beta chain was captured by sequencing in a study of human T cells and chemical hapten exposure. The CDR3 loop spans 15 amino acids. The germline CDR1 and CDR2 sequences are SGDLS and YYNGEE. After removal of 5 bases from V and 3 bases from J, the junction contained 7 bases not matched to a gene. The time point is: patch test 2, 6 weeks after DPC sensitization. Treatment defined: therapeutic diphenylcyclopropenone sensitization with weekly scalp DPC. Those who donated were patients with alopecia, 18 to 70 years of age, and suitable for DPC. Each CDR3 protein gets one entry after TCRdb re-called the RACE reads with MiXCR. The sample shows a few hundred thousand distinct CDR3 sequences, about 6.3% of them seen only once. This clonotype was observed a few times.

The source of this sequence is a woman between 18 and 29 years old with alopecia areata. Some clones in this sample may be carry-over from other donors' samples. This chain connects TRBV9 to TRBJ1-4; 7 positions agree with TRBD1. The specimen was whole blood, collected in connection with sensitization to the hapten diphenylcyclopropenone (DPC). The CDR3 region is CASSFRGTANEKLFF. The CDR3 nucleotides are TGTGCCAGCAGTTTCCGGGGGACAGCTAATGAAAAACTGTTTTTT. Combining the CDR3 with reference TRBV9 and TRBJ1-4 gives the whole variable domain DSGVTQTPKHLITATGQRVTLRCSPRSGDLSVYWYQQSLDQGLQFLIQYYNGEERAKGNILERFSAQQFPDLHSELNLSSLELGDSALYFCASSFRGTANEKLFFGSGTQLSVL.